These T cell receptor beta chains were read from a single sample in a study of blood T cells in healthy people across ages. TCRdb ran MiXCR on the 5' RACE reads and lists one entry per CDR3 protein. This sample has around 1,500,000 distinct CDR3 sequences; roughly 28% occur once, and the top ten carry 7.7%. Source material: blood. The receptor set was obtained from a young woman in good health. Each CDR3 is given with its conserved first and last residue. Fields, in order: J gene, V gene, D gene, CDR3 length, clone size, CDR3 protein, CDR3 DNA. D genes are given only for firm matches. Only part of the rows carry a size: once, few, many, or a class if the clone is expanded.

J: TRBJ2-1; V: TRBV20-1; D: -; length: 14; size: -; CDR3: CSATPGLSYNEQFF; DNA: TGCAGTGCCACCCCGGGACTCTCCTACAATGAGCAGTTCTTC
J: TRBJ2-5; V: TRBV12-5; D: TRBD2; length: 17; size: few; CDR3: CASASGLAGAGQETQYF; DNA: TGTGCTAGTGCTTCGGGACTAGCGGGAGCCGGGCAGGAGACCCAGTACTTC
J: TRBJ2-7; V: TRBV11-2; D: -; length: 15; size: few; CDR3: CASSLDPVILYEQYF; DNA: TGTGCCAGCAGCTTAGACCCGGTTATTCTATACGAGCAGTACTTC
J: TRBJ2-7; V: TRBV2; D: -; length: 14; size: -; CDR3: CASRKGTLNYEQYF; DNA: TGTGCCAGCAGGAAGGGTACACTTAACTACGAGCAGTACTTC
J: TRBJ2-3; V: TRBV3-1; D: -; length: 15; size: -; CDR3: CASSHRTRSTDTQYF; DNA: TGTGCCAGCAGCCACCGGACGCGGTCCACAGATACGCAGTATTTT
J: TRBJ2-3; V: TRBV20-1; D: TRBD2; length: 15; size: -; CDR3: CSARREGSGGDTQYF; DNA: TGCAGTGCTAGGAGGGAGGGCTCTGGCGGAGATACGCAGTATTTT
J: TRBJ2-4; V: TRBV20-1; D: TRBD2; length: 13; size: few; CDR3: CSVNGGAKNIQYF; DNA: TGCAGTGTGAACGGGGGGGCCAAAAACATTCAGTACTTC
J: TRBJ1-2; V: TRBV5-1; D: -; length: 13; size: few; CDR3: CASSLPGGGGYTF; DNA: TGCGCCAGCAGCTTGCCCGGGGGCGGAGGCTACACCTTC
J: TRBJ2-7; V: TRBV6-5; D: -; length: 13; size: many; CDR3: CASSRTGLGEQYF; DNA: TGTGCCAGCAGTCGCACAGGGCTAGGGGAGCAGTACTTC
J: TRBJ1-5; V: TRBV11-2; D: -; length: 16; size: -; CDR3: CASSLRSRDSNQPQHF; DNA: TGTGCCAGCAGCTTACGGAGCAGGGATAGCAATCAGCCCCAGCATTTT
J: TRBJ2-2; V: TRBV7-2; D: -; length: 14; size: -; CDR3: CASSLDRWAGELFF; DNA: TGTGCCAGCAGCTTGGACCGTTGGGCCGGGGAGCTGTTTTTT
J: TRBJ1-2; V: TRBV6-6; D: -; length: 14; size: few; CDR3: CASRIQELNYGYTF; DNA: TGTGCCAGCAGGATCCAGGAGTTGAACTATGGCTACACCTTC
J: TRBJ1-5; V: TRBV6-1; D: -; length: 14; size: -; CDR3: CASREFGARQPQHF; DNA: TGTGCCAGCAGGGAATTCGGGGCGCGGCAGCCCCAGCATTTT
J: TRBJ1-6; V: TRBV7-2; D: -; length: 13; size: -; CDR3: CASSRARDSSLHF; DNA: TGTGCCAGCAGCCGTGCGCGGGATTCATCCCTCCACTTT
J: TRBJ1-2; V: TRBV12-3/TRBV12-4; D: -; length: 14; size: -; CDR3: CASSFLRQGGGYTF; DNA: TGTGCCAGCAGTTTCTTAAGGCAGGGCGGTGGCTACACCTTC
J: TRBJ2-2; V: TRBV9; D: -; length: 15; size: few; CDR3: CASSRGLPRTGELFF; DNA: TGTGCCAGCAGTCGAGGGCTCCCACGGACCGGGGAGCTGTTTTTT
J: TRBJ2-1; V: TRBV5-1; D: TRBD2; length: 17; size: many; CDR3: CASSFTSGRSSYNEQFF; DNA: TGCGCCAGCAGCTTCACTAGCGGCCGAAGCTCCTACAATGAGCAGTTCTTC
J: TRBJ2-7; V: TRBV7-9; D: -; length: 14; size: -; CDR3: CASSLELAGVEQYF; DNA: TGTGCCAGCAGCTTAGAACTAGCCGGGGTCGAGCAGTACTTC
J: TRBJ1-2; V: TRBV4-3; D: -; length: 16; size: -; CDR3: CASSQGEHSTNYGYTF; DNA: TGCGCCAGCAGCCAAGGGGAACACTCAACAAACTATGGCTACACCTTC
J: TRBJ2-2; V: TRBV4-1; D: TRBD2; length: 16; size: -; CDR3: CASSRRLAGGPGELFF; DNA: TGCGCCAGCAGCCGAAGACTAGCGGGAGGGCCCGGGGAGCTGTTTTTT
J: TRBJ2-1; V: TRBV6-1; D: -; length: 15; size: -; CDR3: CASSAEGHGTGEQFF; DNA: TGTGCCAGCAGTGCAGAAGGACACGGGACCGGGGAGCAGTTCTTC
J: TRBJ2-3; V: TRBV7-6; D: TRBD2; length: 14; size: few; CDR3: CASSSSGLTDTQYF; DNA: TGTGCCAGCAGCTCTAGCGGCCTCACAGATACGCAGTATTTT
J: TRBJ2-3; V: TRBV29-1; D: TRBD2; length: 16; size: -; CDR3: CSVEDEFGRERDTQYF; DNA: TGCAGCGTTGAAGATGAGTTCGGGCGGGAGAGGGATACGCAGTATTTT
J: TRBJ2-3; V: TRBV4-1; D: -; length: 14; size: -; CDR3: CASRIGGSTDTQYF; DNA: TGTGCCAGCAGGATAGGGGGTAGCACAGATACGCAGTATTTT
J: TRBJ1-2; V: TRBV5-1; D: TRBD1; length: 15; size: few; CDR3: CASSPGQGVLFGYTF; DNA: TGCGCCAGCAGCCCGGGACAGGGAGTTTTGTTCGGCTACACCTTC
J: TRBJ2-1; V: TRBV4-3; D: -; length: 16; size: few; CDR3: CASSQTRQASYNEQFF; DNA: TGCGCCAGCAGCCAGACTAGACAAGCTTCCTACAATGAGCAGTTCTTC
J: TRBJ2-1; V: TRBV7-2; D: -; length: 17; size: -; CDR3: CASSWGPRRLGINEQFF; DNA: TGTGCCAGCAGCTGGGGCCCCCGGCGACTAGGGATCAATGAGCAGTTCTTC
J: TRBJ2-7; V: TRBV5-6; D: TRBD2; length: 14; size: -; CDR3: CASSFGLAAAEQYF; DNA: TGTGCCAGCAGCTTTGGACTAGCGGCGGCCGAGCAGTACTTC
J: TRBJ2-1; V: TRBV5-6; D: TRBD2; length: 17; size: many; CDR3: CASSFGTSSYSYNEQFF; DNA: TGTGCCAGCAGCTTCGGGACTAGCTCTTACTCCTACAATGAGCAGTTCTTC
J: TRBJ2-1; V: TRBV12-3/TRBV12-4; D: -; length: 16; size: -; CDR3: CASSFLGGGQHNEQFF; DNA: TGTGCCAGCAGTTTTCTTGGTGGGGGTCAACACAATGAGCAGTTCTTC
J: TRBJ2-4; V: TRBV4-3; D: -; length: 17; size: many; CDR3: CASSRLGTSLAKNIQYF; DNA: TGCGCCAGCAGCCGCCTAGGTACTAGTCTAGCCAAAAACATTCAGTACTTC
J: TRBJ2-7; V: TRBV9; D: -; length: 14; size: -; CDR3: CASSVGGQGGEQYF; DNA: TGTGCCAGCAGCGTAGGAGGTCAGGGGGGCGAGCAGTACTTC
J: TRBJ2-1; V: TRBV25-1; D: TRBD2; length: 15; size: -; CDR3: CTSSEALAGYNEQFF; DNA: TGTACCAGCAGTGAAGCGCTAGCGGGGTACAATGAGCAGTTCTTC
J: TRBJ2-5; V: TRBV13; D: -; length: 13; size: many; CDR3: CASSPGAGTEQYF; DNA: TGTGCCAGCAGCCCCGGTGCGGGGACTGAGCAGTACTTC
J: TRBJ2-1; V: TRBV2; D: TRBD1; length: 15; size: few; CDR3: CASTVDRGSYNEQFF; DNA: TGTGCCAGCACAGTGGACAGGGGCTCCTACAATGAGCAGTTCTTC
J: TRBJ1-4; V: TRBV9; D: TRBD1; length: 16; size: -; CDR3: CASSAKPGQPNEKLFF; DNA: TGTGCCAGCAGCGCAAAGCCGGGACAGCCTAATGAAAAACTGTTTTTT
J: TRBJ2-5; V: TRBV24-1; D: TRBD1; length: 16; size: few; CDR3: CATSEDGQGGRETQYF; DNA: TGTGCCACCAGTGAGGACGGACAGGGGGGGCGAGAGACCCAGTACTTC
J: TRBJ2-5; V: TRBV19; D: -; length: 13; size: -; CDR3: CACSYGVQETQYF; DNA: TGTGCCTGTAGTTATGGCGTCCAAGAGACCCAGTACTTC
J: TRBJ1-1; V: TRBV6-1; D: -; length: 16; size: -; CDR3: CASRVVGQRLNTEAFF; DNA: TGTGCCAGCCGTGTAGTAGGACAACGCCTGAACACTGAAGCTTTCTTT
J: TRBJ2-1; V: TRBV7-2; D: -; length: 14; size: -; CDR3: CAISLVRSAYEQFF; DNA: TGTGCCATCAGCTTAGTCCGCTCGGCCTACGAGCAGTTCTTC
J: TRBJ2-5; V: TRBV29-1; D: -; length: 12; size: -; CDR3: CSGAGVKETQYF; DNA: TGCAGCGGGGCAGGGGTAAAAGAGACCCAGTACTTC
J: TRBJ1-5; V: TRBV15; D: TRBD1; length: 15; size: -; CDR3: CATSRPGQGHQPQHF; DNA: TGTGCCACCAGCAGACCGGGACAGGGTCATCAGCCCCAGCATTTT
J: TRBJ2-7; V: TRBV6-1; D: -; length: 13; size: many; CDR3: CASTPTTPYEQYF; DNA: TGTGCCAGCACCCCCACGACCCCCTACGAGCAGTACTTC
J: TRBJ2-5; V: TRBV3-1; D: TRBD2; length: 14; size: -; CDR3: CASSPHRRGETQYF; DNA: TGTGCCAGCAGCCCCCACCGGCGGGGGGAGACCCAGTACTTC
J: TRBJ2-5; V: TRBV7-2; D: -; length: 15; size: -; CDR3: CASSLVPGDQETQYF; DNA: TGTGCCAGCAGCTTAGTTCCAGGGGACCAAGAGACCCAGTACTTC
J: TRBJ1-5; V: TRBV6-5; D: TRBD1; length: 14; size: few; CDR3: CASSPRGLNQPQHF; DNA: TGTGCCAGCAGCCCCAGGGGGCTCAATCAGCCCCAGCATTTT
J: TRBJ1-5; V: TRBV28; D: -; length: 15; size: -; CDR3: CASSFPGQYNQPQHF; DNA: TGTGCCAGCAGTTTCCCTGGACAGTACAATCAGCCCCAGCATTTT
J: TRBJ2-1; V: TRBV29-1; D: TRBD1; length: 15; size: -; CDR3: CSVEGRPTGKNEQFF; DNA: TGCAGCGTTGAAGGGCGTCCGACAGGGAAAAATGAGCAGTTCTTC
J: TRBJ2-3; V: TRBV11-2; D: TRBD1; length: 15; size: many; CDR3: CASSLGTGVTDTQYF; DNA: TGTGCCAGCAGTCTCGGGACAGGGGTGACAGATACGCAGTATTTT
J: TRBJ2-1; V: TRBV20-1; D: TRBD2; length: 14; size: -; CDR3: CSATRGVSYNEQFF; DNA: TGCAGTGCTACCCGGGGGGTCTCCTACAATGAGCAGTTCTTC
J: TRBJ1-5; V: TRBV29-1; D: -; length: 14; size: few; CDR3: CSVQGPESNQPQHF; DNA: TGCAGCGTTCAGGGCCCGGAGAGCAATCAGCCCCAGCATTTT